The T cell receptor beta chain under discussion was sequenced for a study of control samples from healthy donors and cancer patients. The V segment lost 4 bases and the J segment 1 base; nucleotides outside the gene matches: 5. Germline CDR1 GTSNPN, CDR2 SVGIG (reference sequence). The CDR3 extends over 15 amino acids. Sequenced by immunoSEQ multiplex PCR; TCRdb stores in-frame clones only, minus some. The sample shows some 89,000 clones, roughly 86% of them seen only once. The sequence came from a man aged 30 to 39 in good health. The gene calls are TRBV30 and TRBJ1-2; the match to TRBD1 covers 11 bases. Source material: blood. CDR3 sequence reads: CAWIPGQGVNYGYTF. CDR3 bases: TGTGCCTGGATCCCGGGACAGGGGGTTAACTATGGCTACACCTTC.